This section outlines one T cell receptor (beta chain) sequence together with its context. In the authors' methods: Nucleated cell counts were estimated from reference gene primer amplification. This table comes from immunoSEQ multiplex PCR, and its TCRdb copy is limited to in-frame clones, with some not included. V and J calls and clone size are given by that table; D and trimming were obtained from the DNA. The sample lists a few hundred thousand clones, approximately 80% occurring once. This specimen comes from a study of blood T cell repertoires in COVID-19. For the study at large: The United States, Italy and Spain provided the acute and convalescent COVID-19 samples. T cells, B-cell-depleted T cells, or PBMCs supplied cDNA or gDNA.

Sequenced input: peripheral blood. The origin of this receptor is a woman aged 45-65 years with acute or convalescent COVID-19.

The CDR3 region has the DNA TGTGCCAGCAGCTCCGGGACAGGGGTGCTTAATGAGCAGTTCTTC. Translated: CASSSGTGVLNEQFF. V gene TRBV11-3 combines with J gene TRBJ2-1; TRBD1 matches 10 bases. This CDR3 contains 15 residues. The trim removed 4 bases at V and 7 bases at J, leaving 7 bases unmatched. Germline CDR1 is SGHNT and CDR2 is YENEEA.